This TCR beta chain was documented in a study of cytomegalovirus exposure and HLA in healthy donors. Study observations and caveats: As was reported, the classifier diagnosed cytomegalovirus status with high specificity and sensitivity. Cytomegalovirus-associated status was assigned to about 150 TCR beta chains.

The CDR3 sequence is 15 residues long. The V and J ends lost 5 bases and 2 bases respectively, with 13 bases between them. The germline V gene has CDR1 SEHNR and CDR2 FQNEAQ (reference sequence). 60 Vbeta and 13 Jbeta primers were used in PCR. Assay used: immunoSEQ multiplex PCR; TCRdb lists only in-frame clones, some missing. The sample holds 150,000 to 200,000 clones, 80% to 85% seen once. Only one count was recorded for this clone. Its matching antigen is unknown. Sequencing used PBMCs. The gene calls are TRBV7-9 and TRBJ1-5, with a tentative D call TRBD1 (5 bases). This clonotype originated in a human donor in good health. Written as DNA, the CDR3 is TGTGCCAGCAGCCCGGGACCGGGGGGCAATCAGCCCCAGCATTTT. It is translated as CASSPGPGGNQPQHF.